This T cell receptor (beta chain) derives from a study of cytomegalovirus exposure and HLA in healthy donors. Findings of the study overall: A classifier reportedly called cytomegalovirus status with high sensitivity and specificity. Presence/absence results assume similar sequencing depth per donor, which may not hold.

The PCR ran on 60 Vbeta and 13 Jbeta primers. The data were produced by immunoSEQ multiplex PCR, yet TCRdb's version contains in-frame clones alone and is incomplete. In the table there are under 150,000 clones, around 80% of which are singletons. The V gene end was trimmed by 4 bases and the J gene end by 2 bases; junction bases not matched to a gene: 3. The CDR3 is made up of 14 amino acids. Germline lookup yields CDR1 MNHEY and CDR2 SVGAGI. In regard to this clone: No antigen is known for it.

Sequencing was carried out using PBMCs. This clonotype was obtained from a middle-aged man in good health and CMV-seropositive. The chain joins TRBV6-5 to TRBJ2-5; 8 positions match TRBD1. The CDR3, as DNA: TGTGCCAGCAGTTCCCGGACAGGGCAAGAGACCCAGTACTTC. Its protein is CASSSRTGQETQYF.